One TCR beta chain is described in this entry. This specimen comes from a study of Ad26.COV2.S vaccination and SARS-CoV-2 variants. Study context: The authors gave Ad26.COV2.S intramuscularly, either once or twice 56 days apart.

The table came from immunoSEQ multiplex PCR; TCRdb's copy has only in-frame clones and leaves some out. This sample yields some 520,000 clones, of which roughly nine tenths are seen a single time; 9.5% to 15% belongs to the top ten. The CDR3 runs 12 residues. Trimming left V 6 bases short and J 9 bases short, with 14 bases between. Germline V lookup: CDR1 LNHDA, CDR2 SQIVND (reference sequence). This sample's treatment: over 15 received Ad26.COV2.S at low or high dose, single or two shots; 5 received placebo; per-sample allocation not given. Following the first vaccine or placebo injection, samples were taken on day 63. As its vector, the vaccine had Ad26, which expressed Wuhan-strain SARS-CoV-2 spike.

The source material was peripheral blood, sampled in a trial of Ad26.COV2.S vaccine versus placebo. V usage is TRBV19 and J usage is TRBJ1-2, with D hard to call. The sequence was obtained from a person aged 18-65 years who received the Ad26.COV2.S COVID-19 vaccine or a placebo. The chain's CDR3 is CASSGEVFRYTF. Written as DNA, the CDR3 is TGTGCCAGTAGCGGGGAGGTGTTCCGCTACACCTTC.